This entry is about one TCR beta chain. As yet, its antigen is unknown. A single base separates this from a much larger clone, so it may be a read error. Certain patients were not enrolled. These were patients with other autoimmune diseases, uncontrolled infections, pregnancy or lactation. The sample comes from a study of Graves' ophthalmopathy and Graves' hyperthyroidism. Study overall: At the time of initial diagnosis and before any treatment, peripheral blood was collected. Notes on the study in general: Detection in blood was also observed for most expanded thyroid clonotypes above 0.001 frequency.

Germline CDR1 SGHTA, CDR2 FQGTGA. The CDR3 loop spans 15 amino acids. The TCR beta CDR3 regions underwent amplification from RNA transcripts. First-round RT-PCR used HTBI primers; second-round multiplex PCR followed. TCRdb called the multiplex PCR reads again in MiXCR, with one record for every CDR3 protein. The sample holds 680,000 or so distinct CDR3 sequences; about 24% are singletons and the top ten take more than 5.5%. The chain joins TRBV7-3 to TRBJ1-1; no firm D call. Sample: peripheral blood. The TCR comes from a woman aged 18-29 years with stable Graves' hyperthyroidism. Some clones in this sample may be carry-over from other donors' samples. CDR3 region: CASSSRPGLNTESFF. The CDR3 bases are TGTGCCAGCAGCTCCCGCCCAGGCCTCAACACTGAATCTTTCTTT.